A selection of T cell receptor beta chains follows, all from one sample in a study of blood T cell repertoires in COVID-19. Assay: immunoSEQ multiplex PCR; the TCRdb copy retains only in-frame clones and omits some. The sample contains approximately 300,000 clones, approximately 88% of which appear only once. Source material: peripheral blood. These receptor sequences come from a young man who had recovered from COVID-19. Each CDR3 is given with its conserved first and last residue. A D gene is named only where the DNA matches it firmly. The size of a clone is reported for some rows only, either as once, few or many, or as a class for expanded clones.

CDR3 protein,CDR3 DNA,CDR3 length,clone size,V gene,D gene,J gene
CASGLDRVGYTF,TGTGCTAGTGGTTTGGACAGAGTTGGCTACACCTTC,12,-,TRBV12-5,-,TRBJ1-2
CSVDKAFF,TGCAGCGTTGACAAAGCTTTCTTT,8,-,TRBV29-1,-,TRBJ1-1
CASSPKPDPNTEAFF,TGTGCCAGCAGCCCCAAGCCCGATCCCAACACTGAAGCTTTCTTT,15,-,TRBV9,-,TRBJ1-1
CASSLAVRQGLSGNEQFF,TGTGCCAGCAGCTTAGCCGTTCGGCAGGGTCTTTCGGGCAATGAGCAGTTCTTC,18,-,TRBV11-2,-,TRBJ2-1
CASSPLGHNQPQHF,TGTGCCAGCTCACCCCTGGGACACAATCAGCCCCAGCATTTT,14,-,TRBV18,-,TRBJ1-5
CASSYNSGYGYTF,TGTGCCAGCAGTTATAATTCGGGATATGGCTACACCTTC,13,-,TRBV6-5,-,TRBJ1-2
CASSLGLAGLDYEQYF,TGTGCCAGCAGCTTAGGTTTGGCAGGTCTTGACTACGAGCAGTACTTC,16,-,TRBV7-6,-,TRBJ2-7
CASSSKTSGTANEQFF,TGTGCCAGCAGCTCCAAGACTAGCGGGACTGCCAATGAGCAGTTCTTC,16,-,TRBV7-2,TRBD2,TRBJ2-1
CASSPKPGQGTINYGYTF,TGCGCCAGCAGCCCAAAACCGGGACAGGGAACAATTAACTATGGCTACACCTTC,18,-,TRBV5-1,TRBD1,TRBJ1-2
CASSDPGILDTQYF,TGCGCCAGCAGTGATCCCGGGATCCTAGATACGCAGTATTTT,14,-,TRBV10-1,-,TRBJ2-3
CASSSADLGLLTGNTIYF,TGTGCCAGCAGCTCAGCGGATCTAGGACTCCTTACTGGAAACACCATATATTTT,18,few,TRBV7-9,-,TRBJ1-3
CASSSLAGGNTDTQYF,TGCGCCAGCAGCTCCTTAGCGGGGGGGAACACAGATACGCAGTATTTT,16,-,TRBV5-1,TRBD2,TRBJ2-3
CASSYPGGAFF,TGTGCCAGCAGTTATCCGGGGGGAGCTTTCTTT,11,-,TRBV6-5,-,TRBJ1-1
CASSLAGKGHNEQFF,TGTGCCAGCAGCTTGGCCGGGAAGGGTCACAATGAGCAGTTCTTC,15,-,TRBV5-4,-,TRBJ2-1
CATSRDREGLLNQETQYF,TGTGCCACCAGCAGAGATCGGGAGGGACTACTTAATCAAGAGACCCAGTACTTC,18,-,TRBV15,TRBD2,TRBJ2-5
CASSLAPGQYYGYTF,TGTGCCAGCAGCTTAGCGCCGGGACAGTACTATGGCTACACCTTC,15,-,TRBV7-2,TRBD1,TRBJ1-2
CASSLGQENHQPQHF,TGTGCCAGCAGTCTGGGACAGGAGAATCATCAGCCCCAGCATTTT,15,-,TRBV6-5,TRBD1,TRBJ1-5
CASSLSGTIGPQHF,TGTGCCAGCAGTTTATCGGGGACAATCGGGCCCCAGCATTTT,14,-,TRBV27,-,TRBJ1-5
CASSVGTSGYNEQFF,TGTGCCAGCAGCGTCGGGACTAGCGGATACAATGAGCAGTTCTTC,15,-,TRBV6-5,TRBD2,TRBJ2-1
CASTPPGQGSSEQYF,TGTGCCAGCACCCCCCCGGGACAGGGGTCGTCCGAGCAGTACTTC,15,-,TRBV6-5,TRBD1,TRBJ2-7
CASSGLVISTSYNEQFF,TGTGCCAGCAGCGGACTAGTCATAAGCACCTCCTACAATGAGCAGTTCTTC,17,few,TRBV7-8,TRBD2,TRBJ2-1
CASSLGRVGTQYF,TGTGCCAGCAGCCTTGGGCGGGTTGGGACCCAGTACTTC,13,once,TRBV12-3/TRBV12-4,-,TRBJ2-5
CASSFGQGPETEAFF,TGTGCCAGCAGCTTCGGGCAGGGTCCCGAAACTGAAGCTTTCTTT,15,-,TRBV5-4,-,TRBJ1-1
CASRPGDYNSPLHF,TGTGCCAGCAGGCCCGGGGATTATAATTCACCCCTCCACTTT,14,-,TRBV27,-,TRBJ1-6
CASSLEGVAYGYTF,TGCGCCAGCAGCTTGGAAGGGGTTGCCTATGGCTACACCTTC,14,-,TRBV5-1,-,TRBJ1-2
CASSFRADYGYTF,TGTGCCAGCAGTTTCCGAGCGGACTATGGCTACACCTTC,13,-,TRBV12-3/TRBV12-4,-,TRBJ1-2
CASSERERAVSNYGYTF,TGTGCCAGCAGTGAACGCGAGAGGGCAGTCTCTAACTATGGCTACACCTTC,17,-,TRBV2,-,TRBJ1-2
CASSFPGSDTQYF,TGTGCCAGCAGCTTTCCGGGTTCAGATACGCAGTATTTT,13,-,TRBV11-2,-,TRBJ2-3
CASKLGGYNEQFF,TGTGCCAGCAAACTAGGTGGCTACAATGAGCAGTTCTTC,13,-,TRBV12-3/TRBV12-4,-,TRBJ2-1
CASSYDSAQDYGYTF,TGTGCCAGCAGTTACGACAGTGCCCAGGACTATGGCTACACCTTC,15,-,TRBV6-6,-,TRBJ1-2
CASSVAGTGAYNEQFF,TGTGCCAGCAGCGTAGCCGGGACAGGAGCCTACAATGAGCAGTTCTTC,16,-,TRBV7-3,TRBD1,TRBJ2-1
CASGQGAIPGELFF,TGTGCCTCTGGACAGGGGGCTATTCCCGGGGAGCTGTTTTTT,14,-,TRBV3-1/TRBV3-2,TRBD1,TRBJ2-2
CASSPTSGSQTQYF,TGTGCCAGTAGTCCCACTAGCGGGAGTCAGACCCAGTACTTC,14,-,TRBV19,TRBD2,TRBJ2-5
CASSPRGDPQETQYF,TGTGCCAGCAGCCCCCGCGGGGACCCACAAGAGACCCAGTACTTC,15,-,TRBV7-9,-,TRBJ2-5
CASSPRTGAGNTIYF,TGTGCCAGCAGTCCCCGGACAGGGGCCGGAAACACCATATATTTT,15,few,TRBV2,TRBD1,TRBJ1-3
CSVVQGLGYGYTF,TGCAGCGTTGTTCAGGGGCTTGGCTATGGCTACACCTTC,13,-,TRBV29-1,-,TRBJ1-2
CSGKGLADNNEQFF,TGCAGCGGTAAGGGACTAGCGGATAACAATGAGCAGTTCTTC,14,-,TRBV29-1,TRBD2,TRBJ2-1
CASSYSVSYEQYF,TGTGCCAGCAGCTATAGTGTCTCCTACGAGCAGTACTTC,13,-,TRBV14,-,TRBJ2-7
CASSDGAGGSLAKNIQYF,TGTGCCAGCAGTGATGGAGCGGGAGGATCACTAGCCAAAAACATTCAGTACTTC,18,-,TRBV6-1,TRBD2,TRBJ2-4
CASRRTGCGYTF,TGTGCAAGTCGCCGCACAGGTTGTGGCTACACCTTC,12,-,TRBV12-2,-,TRBJ1-2
CSVEDPGDQETQYF,TGCAGCGTTGAAGACCCAGGGGATCAAGAGACCCAGTACTTC,14,-,TRBV29-1,-,TRBJ2-5
CASSEDPGSYEQYF,TGTGCCAGCAGTGAAGATCCAGGTTCCTACGAGCAGTACTTC,14,-,TRBV6-1,-,TRBJ2-7
CASSLESRGGAIYF,TGTGCCAGCAGCTTGGAATCAAGAGGAGGGGCCATATATTTT,14,-,TRBV7-9,-,TRBJ1-3
CASSLRQGDTRGYTF,TGTGCCAGCAGCTTGAGACAGGGGGACACCCGAGGCTACACCTTC,15,-,TRBV5-6,TRBD1,TRBJ1-2
CASSGQYSYEQYF,TGCGCCAGCAGCGGACAGTATTCCTACGAGCAGTACTTC,13,-,TRBV5-1,-,TRBJ2-7
CASSLGAPQGWNTEAFF,TGTGCCAGCAGCCTGGGGGCACCACAGGGATGGAACACTGAAGCTTTCTTT,17,-,TRBV5-4,-,TRBJ1-1
CASSIGGLPVPRLHTF,TGTGCCAGTAGTATTGGGGGCCTCCCGGTACCGCGGCTACACACCTTC,16,-,TRBV19,-,TRBJ1-2
CASSEYYGNTGELFF,TGTGCCAGCAGTGAATATTACGGGAACACCGGGGAGCTGTTTTTT,15,-,TRBV25-1,-,TRBJ2-2
CASSATGGGQPQHF,TGTGCCAGCAGTGCGACAGGAGGGGGCCAGCCCCAGCATTTT,14,-,TRBV25-1,TRBD1,TRBJ1-5
CASSASGTEAFF,TGTGCCAGCAGCGCCTCAGGGACTGAAGCTTTCTTT,12,once,TRBV9,-,TRBJ1-1
CASGGTASYEQYF,TGTGCCAGCGGGGGGACGGCCTCCTACGAGCAGTACTTC,13,once,TRBV27,-,TRBJ2-7
CASSELFSGTESIQYF,TGTGCCAGCAGTGAACTCTTTAGCGGGACCGAAAGCATTCAGTACTTC,16,-,TRBV2,TRBD2,TRBJ2-4
CASSPVRLPNTEAFF,TGTGCCAGTTCCCCTGTGAGGCTCCCGAACACTGAAGCTTTCTTT,15,-,TRBV19,-,TRBJ1-1
CASSWGDSAMNTEAFF,TGCGCCAGCAGCTGGGGGGACAGCGCTATGAACACTGAAGCTTTCTTT,16,-,TRBV5-1,TRBD1,TRBJ1-1